A single sample gave rise to the 18 T cell receptor beta chains below, sequenced in a study of shared clonotypes between healthy human individuals. The assay was immunoSEQ multiplex PCR, and TCRdb's table has in-frame clones only and misses some. The sample lists about 660,000 clones, over 65% occurring once. Input material: memory CD4+ T cells sorted from blood. The sample's subset: CD45RA-negative fraction. Every receptor here comes from a young woman in good health.

Only a few counts were recorded for this clone. The chain combines TRBV11-3 with TRBJ2-5; D is unresolved. The CDR3 extends over 13 amino acids. Trimming stripped 9 bases from V and 5 bases from J, with 16 bases between. Germline-derived CDR1 and CDR2 are SGHNT and YENEEA. CDR3 nucleotide sequence: TGTGCCAGTTCGCGGCGCAGAGAGGAGACCCAGTACTTC. It yields the protein CASSRRREETQYF.

This clone was observed a single time. The rearrangement uses TRBV19 and TRBJ1-2, with D perhaps matching TRBD1 (5 bases). CDR1 and CDR2 (germline): LNHDA, SQIVND (reference sequence). CDR3 length equals 16 residues. V was cut by 4 bases and J by 6 bases, with 21 bases left in between. CDR3 nucleotide sequence: TGTGCCAGTAGTAATAAGGGGCCCATTCCGGCGGATGGCTACACCTTC. Translating it yields CASSNKGPIPADGYTF.

J is TRBJ2-7 and V is TRBV27; maybe TRBD1 (5 bases). With 0 bases removed from V and 3 bases from J, the gap between germline ends came to 15 bases. CDR1 is MNHEY, CDR2 SMNVEV, per germline (reference sequence). The CDR3 loop spans 16 amino acids. This CDR3 reads CASSLSIRGSLYEQYF. The CDR3 coding sequence is TGTGCCAGCAGTTTATCGATAAGGGGCAGCCTCTACGAGCAGTACTTC.

This chain links TRBV7-9 with TRBJ1-1, with D perhaps TRBD1 (5 bases). CDR1 is SEHNR and CDR2 is FQNEAQ in the germline V gene (reference sequence). V dropped 8 bases and J dropped 11 bases, with 18 bases sitting between them. CDR3 length: 12 residues. Here the CDR3 reads CASFTGTRRAFF. CDR3 DNA: TGTGCCAGCTTCACCGGGACCAGGAGGGCTTTCTTT. Combining the CDR3 with reference TRBV7-9 and TRBJ1-1 gives the whole variable domain DTGVSQNPRHKITKRGQNVTFRCDPISEHNRLYWYRQTLGQGPEFLTYFQNEAQLEKSRLLSDRFSAERPKGSFSTLEIQRTEQGDSAMYLCASFTGTRRAFFGQGTRLTVV.

The rearrangement uses TRBV6-5 and TRBJ2-2; the D gene is possibly TRBD1 (6 bases). Trimming pared 6 bases from V and 0 bases from J, leaving 8 bases between. Germline V CDR1 and CDR2: MNHEY, SVGAGI. The CDR3 totals 14 residues. CDR3 DNA sequence: TGTGCCAGCAGAGACAGGCCGAACACCGGGGAGCTGTTTTTT. Translated, it gives CASRDRPNTGELFF.

The V and J genes are TRBV2 and TRBJ1-5; the match to TRBD1 covers 8 bases. V shed 5 bases, J shed 4 bases, and the junction held 4 bases outside the gene matches. CDR1 is SNHLY and CDR2 is FYNNEI in the germline V gene. The CDR3 runs to 14 residues. The CDR3 DNA is TGTGCCAGCAGTCGACAGGGGTTAAATCAGCCCCAGCATTTT. Translated, it gives CASSRQGLNQPQHF.

J is TRBJ2-7 and V is TRBV6-6; D may be TRBD1 or TRBD2 (5 bases each). Trimming pared 0 bases from V and 5 bases from J, leaving 8 bases between. The CDR3 runs 13 residues. Germline values: CDR1 MNHNY, CDR2 SVGAGI (reference sequence). The CDR3 sequence is CASSYSTGHEQYF. The CDR3 DNA follows: TGTGCCAGCAGTTACTCCACGGGGCACGAGCAGTACTTC.

This chain connects TRBV6-6 to TRBJ2-7, with D maybe TRBD2 (6 bases). Germline V lookup: CDR1 MNHNY, CDR2 SVGAGI (reference sequence). Trimming removed 5 bases at V and 3 bases at J, with 14 bases between. This CDR3 comprises 14 residues. Here the CDR3 DNA reads TGTGCCAGCAGTCCCACTAGCTCCGGCTACGAGCAGTACTTC. Its translation: CASSPTSSGYEQYF.

This clone has only a few counts. This chain links TRBV6-5 with TRBJ1-5; weak D call: TRBD1 (5 bases). CDR1 MNHEY and CDR2 SVGAGI come from the germline V gene. V was trimmed by 4 bases and J by 4 bases, leaving 14 bases between them. The CDR3 has 15 residues. DNA for the CDR3: TGTGCCAGCAGTTCTACCGGGACGGTGAATCAGCCCCAGCATTTT. It specifies CASSSTGTVNQPQHF.

The rearrangement joins TRBV18 to TRBJ2-1, with 11 nucleotides matching TRBD2. Trimming cost V 2 bases and J 8 bases; bases outside gene matches: 8. CDR3 length: 16 residues. The V gene's germline CDR1 is KGHSH and CDR2 LQKENI. CDR3 bases: TGTGCCAGCTCACCAACGCTGCTAGCGGGAGGTCATGAGCAGTTCTTC. This sequence encodes CASSPTLLAGGHEQFF.

V usage is TRBV5-1 and J usage is TRBJ2-5; D gene uncertain. The V and J ends lost 0 bases and 0 bases respectively, with 12 bases between them. The CDR3 contains 16 residues. Germline assignment: CDR1 SGHRS and CDR2 YFSETQ. The CDR3 bases are TGCGCCAGCAGCTTGGAAGTTGCGGCAGACCAAGAGACCCAGTACTTC. Translating gives CASSLEVAADQETQYF.

The CDR3 spells CASSLGRSTDTQYF. For the CDR3, the DNA is TGTGCCAGCAGTTTGGGCCGTAGCACAGATACGCAGTATTTT. J is TRBJ2-3 and V is TRBV2, with D uncertain. With 5 bases removed from V and 0 bases from J, the gap between germline ends came to 9 bases. The length of the CDR3 is 14 residues. Germline CDR1 is SNHLY and CDR2 is FYNNEI.

The chain is built from TRBV5-1 and TRBJ1-3; D gene unclear. V lost 2 bases, J lost 2 bases, and 8 bases lay in between. The CDR3 contains 14 residues. Germline values: CDR1 SGHRS, CDR2 YFSETQ. CDR3 sequence (DNA): TGCGCCAGCAGCTTAAGTATAGCTGGAAACACCATATATTTT. Its translation: CASSLSIAGNTIYF.

The chain links TRBV13 to TRBJ2-1; D gene ambiguous. Germline V gene lookup returns CDR1 PRHDT and CDR2 FYEKMQ (reference sequence). Trimming removed 3 bases from V and 0 bases from J, with 9 bases in between. The CDR3 loop spans 15 amino acids. CDR3 sequence (DNA): TGTGCCAGCAGCTTCAGTCCGAGCTCCTACAATGAGCAGTTCTTC. Its protein product is CASSFSPSSYNEQFF.

The chain recombines TRBV4-1 with TRBJ1-1, with a tentative D call TRBD1 (5 bases). This CDR3 has 19 amino acids. Between the trimmed V and J ends, which lost 4 bases and 4 bases, there was a span of 28 bases. CDR1 MGHRA and CDR2 YSYEKL come from the germline V gene. CDR3 in amino acids: CASSLPRPGTPLTGTEAFF. CDR3 DNA: TGCGCCAGCAGCCTACCTCGACCCGGGACTCCATTAACGGGCACTGAAGCTTTCTTT.

The V and J genes are TRBV25-1 and TRBJ1-4; 7 bases map to TRBD1. With 5 bases clipped from V and 4 bases from J, the junction kept 4 bases outside the gene matches. The germline CDR1 and CDR2 sequences are MGHDK and SYGVNS. The CDR3 is made up of 14 amino acids. The CDR3 DNA sequence: TGTGCCAGCAGTCCAGGGGGTGGTAATGAAAAACTGTTTTTT. Its protein is CASSPGGGNEKLFF.

This clone was recorded once. This rearrangement joins TRBV2 to TRBJ1-5; no clear D gene. There are 14 residues in the CDR3. The V gene lost 2 bases and the J gene lost 0 bases, with 5 bases spanning the gap. Germline loops: CDR1 SNHLY, CDR2 FYNNEI. CDR3 region: CASSEQGSNQPQHF. The CDR3 nucleotides are TGTGCCAGCAGTGAACAAGGTAGCAATCAGCCCCAGCATTTT.

CDR3 sequence: CASSKQRQGEKICYEQYF. In DNA form, the CDR3 reads TGTGCCAGCAGCAAACAGAGACAGGGGGAGAAAATATGTTACGAGCAGTACTTC. The V gene is TRBV21-1, the J gene TRBJ2-7; the D call TRBD1 from the table was never checked on the DNA. TRBV21-1 is assigned pseudogene status. The length of the CDR3 is 18 residues.